Shown below are 5 T cell receptor beta chains from a single sample sequenced in a study of cytomegalovirus exposure and HLA in healthy donors. PCR was performed using 60 Vbeta and 13 Jbeta primers. TCRdb's copy holds only in-frame clones and misses some; the assay was immunoSEQ multiplex PCR. The sample yields 65,000 to 85,000 clones, just under 80% seen once. The sequenced material came from PBMCs. The receptors derive from a woman aged 40-49 years in good health and CMV-seropositive.

CDR3: CASSYGTDGNTIYF. The CDR3 DNA sequence: TGTGCCAGCAGTTATGGGACAGACGGAAACACCATATATTTT. The chain is built from TRBV6-1 and TRBJ1-3; 7 positions agree with TRBD1. Trimming took 5 bases from V and 4 from J; bases not matched to a gene: 5. CDR1 and CDR2 from the germline V gene are MNHNS and SASEGT. The CDR3 totals 14 residues.

J is TRBJ1-5 and V is TRBV25-1, with no clear D. The V end was cut by 1 base, the J end by 3 bases, with 13 bases between. Germline CDR1 is MGHDK and CDR2 is SYGVNS. There are 16 residues in the CDR3. CDR3 region: CASSESRRWSNQPQHF. CDR3 DNA sequence: TGTGCCAGCAGTGAATCAAGGAGGTGGTCCAATCAGCCCCAGCATTTT. Complete variable domain (other parts from reference TRBV25-1 and TRBJ1-5): EADIYQTPRYLVIGTGKKITLECSQTMGHDKMYWYQQDPGMELHLIHYSYGVNSTEKGDLSSESTVSRIRTEHFPLTLESARPSHTSQYLCASSESRRWSNQPQHFGDGTRLSIL.

The chain carries TRBV7-6 and TRBJ2-3, with D possibly TRBD2 on 5 matching bases. There are 15 residues in the CDR3. CDR1 SGHVS and CDR2 FNYEAQ come from the germline V gene. The V and J ends lost 2 bases and 4 bases respectively, with 13 bases between them. The CDR3 loop is CASSLLAGAADTQYF. Written as DNA, the CDR3 is TGTGCCAGCAGCTTATTGGCAGGAGCGGCAGATACGCAGTATTTT.

This clone was recorded only once. The CDR3 region is CAISGGQYTDTQYF. For the CDR3, the DNA is TGTGCCATCAGTGGGGGACAGTACACAGATACGCAGTATTTT. J is TRBJ2-3 and V is TRBV10-3, with TRBD1 identical over 7 bases. In germline, CDR1 is ENHRY, CDR2 SYGVKD. CDR3 length equals 14 residues. Trimming removed 4 bases from V and 2 bases from J; junction bases left unmatched: 3.

The rearrangement uses TRBV14 and TRBJ1-4; D is possibly TRBD1 (6 bases). The CDR3 extends over 16 amino acids. CDR1 is SGHDN and CDR2 is FVKESK in the germline V gene. Between the trimmed V and J ends, which lost 4 bases and 6 bases, there was a span of 18 bases. The CDR3 loop is CASSRPTGSNYEKLFF. CDR3 DNA: TGTGCCAGCAGCCGCCCTACAGGGAGTAATTATGAAAAACTGTTTTTT.